These T cell receptor beta chains were read from a single sample in a study of T cells in Graves' hyperthyroidism and ophthalmopathy. TCRdb independently ran MiXCR on the multiplex PCR reads; one entry per CDR3 protein. The sample shows around 300,000 distinct CDR3 sequences, approximately 12% of them seen only once. The sample consisted of blood. These TCRs come from a young woman with Graves' hyperthyroidism that later progressed to Graves' ophthalmopathy. The CDR3 runs from the conserved cysteine through the conserved F or W. The D gene is left open where the match is weak. Rows may omit the clone size; those that give it use once, few, many or a size class.

D gene: -; V gene: TRBV6-1; J gene: TRBJ2-3; clone size: many; CDR3 DNA: TGTGCCAGCAGTGAAGGACTAAGCCCAGATACGCAGTATTTT; CDR3 protein: CASSEGLSPDTQYF
D gene: -; V gene: TRBV11-1; J gene: TRBJ2-7; clone size: many; CDR3 DNA: TGTGCCAGCAGCGGTGACGGGAAATACGAGCAGTACTTC; CDR3 protein: CASSGDGKYEQYF
D gene: -; V gene: TRBV18; J gene: TRBJ1-2; clone size: -; CDR3 DNA: TGTGCCAGCTCACCTCCGGTTGACTATGGCTACACCTTC; CDR3 protein: CASSPPVDYGYTF
D gene: TRBD1; V gene: TRBV6-1; J gene: TRBJ1-1; clone size: -; CDR3 DNA: TGTGCCAGCCAAGAACTCCGACAGGGAGGGACTGAAGCTTTCTTT; CDR3 protein: CASQELRQGGTEAFF
D gene: -; V gene: TRBV10-3; J gene: TRBJ1-1; clone size: -; CDR3 DNA: TGTGCCATCGGTGGATCCGGAGGTGGCACTGAAGCTTTCTTT; CDR3 protein: CAIGGSGGGTEAFF
D gene: -; V gene: TRBV30; J gene: TRBJ1-1; clone size: many; CDR3 DNA: TGTGCCTGGAGTGCTCCTAACACTGAAGCTTTCTTT; CDR3 protein: CAWSAPNTEAFF
D gene: -; V gene: TRBV24-1; J gene: TRBJ1-1; clone size: many; CDR3 DNA: TGTGCCACCAGGACGAACACTGAAGCTTTCTTT; CDR3 protein: CATRTNTEAFF
D gene: -; V gene: TRBV7-2; J gene: TRBJ2-1; clone size: few; CDR3 DNA: TGTGCCAGCAGCTTAGAGCTGAGCTCCTACAATGAGCAGTTCTTC; CDR3 protein: CASSLELSSYNEQFF
D gene: -; V gene: TRBV6-2/TRBV6-3; J gene: TRBJ2-5; clone size: many; CDR3 DNA: TGTGCCAGCAGTTACAGGGTGGAAGAGACCCAGTACTTC; CDR3 protein: CASSYRVEETQYF
D gene: -; V gene: TRBV19; J gene: TRBJ2-1; clone size: few; CDR3 DNA: TGTGCCAGTAGTATAGGCGCGGGGCGCCGGGATGAGCAGTTCTTC; CDR3 protein: CASSIGAGRRDEQFF
D gene: TRBD2; V gene: TRBV20-1; J gene: TRBJ2-5; clone size: many; CDR3 DNA: TGCAGTGGCCGGGACGCGGGAGGGCCAGAGACCCAGTACTTC; CDR3 protein: CSGRDAGGPETQYF
D gene: TRBD2; V gene: TRBV30; J gene: TRBJ2-1; clone size: many; CDR3 DNA: TGTGCCTGGAGATTCGCCGGGACTAGCGGTAATGAGCAGTTCTTC; CDR3 protein: CAWRFAGTSGNEQFF
D gene: -; V gene: TRBV29-1; J gene: TRBJ1-2; clone size: many; CDR3 DNA: TGCAGCGTTGAAGGAGCCCTCTATGGCTACACCTTC; CDR3 protein: CSVEGALYGYTF